This T cell receptor beta chain is drawn from a study of T cells in Graves' hyperthyroidism and ophthalmopathy. Study-wide results and caveats: Blood shared most expanded thyroid clonotypes above 0.001.

Germline V gene data show CDR1 as SGHKS and CDR2 as YYEKEE (reference sequence). This CDR3 is 19 amino acids long. J lost 0 bases, V lost 0 bases, and 9 bases had no gene match. Uncontrolled infection, other autoimmune disease, pregnancy or lactation excluded patients. Together with thyroid ultrasound, orbital computed tomography, serum thyroxine and TRAb, clinical symptoms were used for diagnoses. This sample holds PBMCs from roughly 10 ml fresh peripheral blood. As concerns this clonotype: Its antigen is not known.

RNA transcripts yielded amplified TCR beta CDR3 regions. When the TCR CDR3 underwent first-round RT-PCR, the HTBI primer set was used. TCRdb re-called the multiplex PCR reads through MiXCR, storing one row per CDR3 protein. The profile shows a few hundred thousand distinct CDR3 sequences, just under 25% of them singletons. The chain joins TRBV5-5 to TRBJ2-6, with 7 positions matching TRBD1. This receptor was obtained from a man aged 50 or older with Graves' hyperthyroidism. The sample was blood. The CDR3 DNA sequence: TGTGCCAGCAGCTTGGCCACACAGGGGACCTACTCTGGGGCCAACGTCCTGACTTTC. Amino acids: CASSLATQGTYSGANVLTF.